Each of the 9 T cell receptor beta chains below was sequenced from the same sample in a study of control samples from healthy donors and cancer patients. The method was immunoSEQ multiplex PCR; TCRdb's version includes in-frame clones alone and lacks a portion of them. Counted here are about 120,000 clones, around nine tenths occurring once; the ten biggest clones make up 9% to 14%. The specimen sequenced was blood. These TCRs come from a man aged 25-45 years in good health.

The chain links TRBV30 to TRBJ1-5, with D perhaps matching TRBD1 (5 bases). V lost 4 bases and J 11 bases, leaving 18 bases between the germline ends. This CDR3 has 13 residues. CDR1 and CDR2 (germline): GTSNPN, SVGIG (reference sequence). The CDR3 DNA reads as TGTGCCTGGACCCTAAGCGGGGGGACGGCCCAGCATTTT. This sequence encodes CAWTLSGGTAQHF.

The chain couples TRBV7-7 to TRBJ2-5; 11 positions agree with TRBD2. CDR3 size: 16 residues. With 1 base clipped from V and 1 base from J, the junction kept 2 bases outside the gene matches. CDR1 is SSHAT and CDR2 is FNYEAQ in the germline V gene (reference sequence). The CDR3 spells CASSLGGLAGQETQYF. The CDR3 DNA reads TGTGCCAGCAGCTTAGGCGGACTAGCGGGCCAAGAGACCCAGTACTTC.

In its sample, this clone was seen a few times. DNA of the CDR3: TGTGCCAGCAGCTTAGGGGGCCCCCACACCTTC. Its protein product is CASSLGGPHTF. The genes are TRBV11-2 and TRBJ1-2; D may be TRBD1 (5 bases). Germline V lookup: CDR1 SGHAT, CDR2 FQNNGV. The V and J ends lost 1 base and 12 bases respectively, with 9 bases between them. The CDR3 totals 11 residues. Drawing the rest from reference TRBV11-2 and TRBJ1-2, the complete variable domain is EAGVAQSPRYKIIEKRQSVAFWCNPISGHATLYWYQQILGQGPKLLIQFQNNGVVDDSQLPKDRFSAERLKGVDSTLKIQPAKLEDSAVYLCASSLGGPHTFGSGTRLTVV.

A single count supports this clone. The rearrangement joins TRBV5-1 to TRBJ2-7; TRBD2 might be the D (6 bases). Between the trimmed V and J ends, which lost 0 bases and 1 base, there was a span of 11 bases. This CDR3 is built from 15 residues. CDR1 is SGHRS and CDR2 is YFSETQ in the germline V gene. CDR3 nucleotides: TGCGCCAGCAGCTTGGCGGGGGACGGATCCTACGAGCAGTACTTC. Protein sequence: CASSLAGDGSYEQYF.

The chain is built from TRBV11-2 and TRBJ2-7; no firm D call. V was pared by 3 bases and J by 6 bases, with 12 bases between. This CDR3 contains 13 residues. Germline CDR1 reads SGHAT; CDR2 reads FQNNGV. DNA of the CDR3: TGTGCCAGCAGCTTCACCGGGTCTCCCGAGCAGTACGTC. This encodes CASSFTGSPEQYV.

The V gene is TRBV5-1, the J gene TRBJ1-1; 7 bases are shared with TRBD1. The CDR3 runs to 15 residues. Germline V lookup: CDR1 SGHRS, CDR2 YFSETQ. Trimming took 5 bases from V and 0 from J; bases not matched to a gene: 7. CDR3 DNA sequence: TGCGCCAGCAGTCCCCTGACAGGGCTGAACACTGAAGCTTTCTTT. Translating gives CASSPLTGLNTEAFF.

The V call is TRBV10-1, the J call TRBJ1-1, with D perhaps matching TRBD1 (5 bases). CDR3 length: 13 amino acids. The germline gives CDR1 WNHNN, CDR2 SYGVQD (reference sequence). With 7 bases removed from V and 0 bases from J, the gap between germline ends came to 9 bases. The CDR3 loop is CASKTGLNTEAFF. The CDR3 bases are TGCGCCAGCAAGACGGGACTGAACACTGAAGCTTTCTTT.

The V and J genes are TRBV7-2 and TRBJ2-1, with 7 bases aligning to TRBD1. This CDR3 is built from 15 residues. Germline CDR1 and CDR2: SGHTA and FQGNSA. The ends lost 7 bases at V and 5 bases at J; junction bases unmatched: 11. CDR3 region: CASKRPGQTNNEQFF. The CDR3 coding sequence is TGTGCCAGCAAAAGACCGGGACAGACAAACAATGAGCAGTTCTTC.

The CDR3 spells CASSVGTAGTEAFF. The DNA for the CDR3 is TGTGCCAGCAGCGTAGGGACAGCGGGCACTGAAGCTTTCTTT. The chain carries TRBV9 and TRBJ1-1, with a tentative D call TRBD1 (6 bases). This CDR3 region has 14 residues. Deletions cut 0 bases from V and 4 bases from J, with 10 bases between. Per germline, CDR1 SGDLS and CDR2 YYNGEE.